This TCR beta chain was found in a study of regulatory T cells. Study-wide results and limits: Hydrophobic residues at CDR3 positions 6 and 7 were enriched in conventional CD4+ T cells of CD3G-deficient patients. Skewed V and J usage and few unique V-J pairs marked patient repertoires, most in Tregs.

This CDR3 contains 16 residues. V lost 0 bases, J lost 0 bases, and 8 bases lay in between. Per germline, CDR1 MGHRA and CDR2 YSYEKL. Points on this clone: The antigen remains unidentified.

Autoimmunity was present in every CD3G-deficient patient, worse in two. CD4+ T cells were divided by sorting: CD25-high CD127-low Tregs, CD25-low CD127-high conventional cells. The PCR used 52 TRBV and 13 TRBJ primers. TCRdb keeps only in-frame clones here, not all; method: immunoSEQ multiplex PCR. The table includes tens of thousands of clones, around nine tenths detected once. J is TRBJ1-4 and V is TRBV4-1; no firm D call. The sequenced sample was conventional CD4+ T cells sorted from blood. The TCR originated in a child aged 5 to 17 with CD3G deficiency. The CDR3 sequence is CASSQETVTTNEKLFF. The CDR3 bases are TGCGCCAGCAGCCAAGAAACAGTTACAACTAATGAAAAACTGTTTTTT.